The 23 T cell receptor beta chains reported below all come from one sample, sequenced in a study of blood T cell repertoires in COVID-19. Assay: immunoSEQ multiplex PCR; the TCRdb copy retains only in-frame clones and omits some. Of about 270,000 clones in the sample, approximately 82% were seen once. Input material: peripheral blood. The receptors shown here come from an elderly man with acute or convalescent COVID-19.

The genes are TRBV24-1 and TRBJ2-3, with 14 bases that match TRBD2. The CDR3 is made up of 16 amino acids. V was clipped by 2 bases and J by 5 bases; unmatched bases: 2. Germline CDR1 is KGHDR and CDR2 is SFDVKD. CDR3 amino acids: CATSDSGLAGVDTQYF. In DNA, the CDR3 is TGTGCCACCAGTGATTCGGGACTAGCGGGAGTAGATACGCAGTATTTT.

The V and J genes are TRBV6-5 and TRBJ2-7; TRBD1 might be the D (5 bases). V shed 6 bases and J shed 2 bases, with 14 bases lying between them. The CDR3 runs 14 residues. Germline V CDR1 and CDR2: MNHEY, SVGAGI. CDR3 residues: CASRTATHTYEQYF. The CDR3 region has the DNA TGTGCCAGCAGGACAGCAACTCATACCTACGAGCAGTACTTC.

CDR3: CASSESINNSPLHF. The CDR3 coding sequence is TGTGCCAGCAGTGAATCTATTAATAATTCACCCCTCCACTTT. The chain recombines TRBV6-4 with TRBJ1-6; no clear D. Per germline, CDR1 MRHNA and CDR2 SNTAGT. The V end was cut by 3 bases, the J end by 5 bases, with 8 bases between. The CDR3 is made up of 14 amino acids.

The rearrangement uses TRBV7-9 and TRBJ1-1, with D perhaps matching TRBD1 (6 bases). From germline, CDR1 is SEHNR and CDR2 FQNEAQ (reference sequence). The CDR3 spans 14 residues. V was clipped by 2 bases and J by 1 base, with 8 bases between them. DNA for the CDR3: TGTGCCAGCAGCTTAAGGACAGAGAACACTGAAGCTTTCTTT. Residues: CASSLRTENTEAFF.

V gene TRBV3-1 (or the pseudogene TRBV3-2) combines with J gene TRBJ2-5; 11 bases agree with TRBD2. The CDR3 is 15 amino acids. Germline assignment: CDR1 LGHDT and CDR2 YNNKEL (reference sequence). Trimming at V came to 4 bases and at J to 6 bases, leaving 7 bases not matched to a gene. The CDR3 region has the DNA TGTGCCAGCAGCCCACCTAGCGGGAGGACGCAGACCCAGTACTTC. Encoded protein: CASSPPSGRTQTQYF.

This chain joins TRBV5-1 and TRBJ2-1; D is unresolved. The V and J ends lost 1 base and 9 bases respectively, with 8 bases between them. Germline assignment: CDR1 SGHRS and CDR2 YFSETQ. This CDR3 has 12 residues. The CDR3 sequence: CASSLSLSEQFF. The CDR3 DNA sequence: TGCGCCAGCAGCTTGTCTTTGTCTGAGCAGTTCTTC. Filled out from reference TRBV5-1 and TRBJ2-1, the complete variable domain reads KAGVTQTPRYLIKTRGQQVTLSCSPISGHRSVSWYQQTPGQGLQFLFEYFSETQRNKGNFPGRFSGRQFSNSRSEMNVSTLELGDSALYLCASSLSLSEQFFGPGTRLTVL.

The chain employs TRBV6-6 and TRBJ1-5; D is undetermined. Germline values: CDR1 MNHNY, CDR2 SVGAGI (reference sequence). Trimming removed 6 bases at V and 0 bases at J, with 12 bases between. CDR3 size: 15 residues. CDR3 in amino acids: CASRPTAHSNQPQHF. CDR3 sequence (DNA): TGTGCCAGCAGACCGACTGCGCATAGCAATCAGCCCCAGCATTTT.

The rearrangement links TRBV10-1 to TRBJ2-5, with D possibly being TRBD2 (5 bases). The CDR3 has 14 amino acids. Germline CDR1 is WNHNN and CDR2 is SYGVQD (reference sequence). Trimming pared 6 bases from V and 5 bases from J, leaving 16 bases between. The DNA of the CDR3 is TGCGCCAGCAGCGTTAGCGTAACCAAGGAGACCCAGTACTTC. It encodes CASSVSVTKETQYF.

This chain links TRBV30 with TRBJ2-3; 13 bases line up with TRBD2. Per germline, CDR1 GTSNPN and CDR2 SVGIG (reference sequence). Trimming removed 5 bases from V and 2 bases from J; junction bases left unmatched: 10. This CDR3 has 17 residues. The CDR3 nucleotides are TGTGCCTGGGCCTCCAAGGGACTAGCGGGGATCACAGATACGCAGTATTTT. Its translation: CAWASKGLAGITDTQYF. The full variable domain, completed using reference TRBV30 and TRBJ2-3, is SQTIHQWPATLVQPVGSPLSLECTVEGTSNPNLYWYRQAAGRGLQLLFYSVGIGQISSEVPQNLSASRPQDRQFILSSKKLLLSDSGFYLCAWASKGLAGITDTQYFGPGTRLTVL.

The chain is built from TRBV5-1 and TRBJ2-5; D is ambiguous. The V gene lost 3 bases and the J gene lost 1 base, with 13 bases spanning the gap. The germline V gene has CDR1 SGHRS and CDR2 YFSETQ. The CDR3 totals 15 residues. The CDR3 DNA reads as TGCGCCAGCAGCTCTGGGCCCCAAGCCCAAGAGACCCAGTACTTC. Amino acids: CASSSGPQAQETQYF. Full variable domain (remainder filled in from reference TRBV5-1 and TRBJ2-5): KAGVTQTPRYLIKTRGQQVTLSCSPISGHRSVSWYQQTPGQGLQFLFEYFSETQRNKGNFPGRFSGRQFSNSRSEMNVSTLELGDSALYLCASSSGPQAQETQYFGPGTRLLVL.

The chain combines TRBV5-1 with TRBJ1-2; D is unresolved. The germline gives CDR1 SGHRS, CDR2 YFSETQ. CDR3 length: 13 amino acids. V lost 7 bases to trimming and J lost 3 bases, with 13 bases between them. The CDR3 loop reads CASGGDEYYGYTF. The DNA of the CDR3 is TGCGCCAGCGGCGGAGACGAGTACTATGGCTACACCTTC.

The rearrangement uses TRBV5-5 and TRBJ2-3; 7 nucleotides match TRBD1. The junction had 15 bases not matched to a gene; V was cut back by 4 bases and J by 4 bases. Looked up from germline, CDR1 is SGHKS and CDR2 is YYEKEE (reference sequence). CDR3 length: 17 residues. CDR3: CASSADRRTLGADTQYF. CDR3 DNA: TGTGCCAGCAGCGCGGACAGGCGGACCTTAGGCGCAGATACGCAGTATTTT.

This chain links TRBV5-1 with TRBJ2-3; 9 bases are shared with TRBD2. This CDR3 has 15 residues. J was trimmed by 4 bases and V by 3 bases; bases with no gene match: 6. Germline CDR1 SGHRS, CDR2 YFSETQ. This CDR3 is CASSSPGLAPDTQYF. The DNA of the CDR3 is TGCGCCAGCAGCTCACCGGGACTAGCACCAGATACGCAGTATTTT.

Regarding this clone: The junction and the germline gene differ at one end; a read error may be behind it. This rearrangement joins TRBV28 to TRBJ2-5; 11 nucleotides match TRBD2. The CDR3 consists of 17 residues. CDR1 MDHEN and CDR2 SYDVKM come from the germline V gene. In DNA, the CDR3 is TGTGCCAGCAGCTATAGGACTAGCGGGTCTTTCGGAGAGGCCCAGTACTTC. Translation: CASSYRTSGSFGEAQYF.

V and J are TRBV18 and TRBJ2-1; 12 bases fit TRBD1. The J segment lost 8 bases and the V segment lost 3 bases, leaving 2 bases of the junction unmatched. This CDR3 spans 14 amino acids. Germline loops: CDR1 KGHSH, CDR2 LQKENI. The chain's CDR3 is CASSPGQGAHEQFF. CDR3 nucleotides: TGTGCCAGCTCACCGGGACAGGGGGCCCATGAGCAGTTCTTC.

The chain employs TRBV5-1 and TRBJ2-2, with D perhaps matching TRBD2 (5 bases). Trimming stripped 3 bases from V and 4 bases from J, with 10 bases between. This CDR3 contains 14 residues. The V gene's germline CDR1 is SGHRS and CDR2 YFSETQ. The CDR3 is CASSSGSGTGELFF. Written as DNA, the CDR3 is TGCGCCAGCAGCTCGGGGTCGGGCACCGGGGAGCTGTTTTTT.

The chain combines TRBV3-1 (or the pseudogene TRBV3-2) with TRBJ2-3, with 9 bases that match TRBD1. Germline-derived CDR1 and CDR2 are LGHDT and YNNKEL (reference sequence). CDR3 length: 15 residues. V was clipped by 4 bases and J by 3 bases; unmatched bases: 5. CDR3 DNA: TGTGCCAGCAGCCTACGACAGGGGGGAACAGATACGCAGTATTTT. Its protein is CASSLRQGGTDTQYF.

The genes are TRBV3-1 (or the pseudogene TRBV3-2) and TRBJ1-1, with D tentatively TRBD1 (6 bases). Trimming left V 1 base short and J 0 bases short, with 9 bases between. The CDR3 sequence is 15 residues long. Germline CDR1 reads LGHDT; CDR2 reads YNNKEL (reference sequence). The CDR3 loop reads CASSQAGHMNTEAFF. The DNA of the CDR3 is TGTGCCAGCAGCCAAGCGGGACACATGAACACTGAAGCTTTCTTT.

This clone has a handful of counts. The chain carries TRBV7-7 and TRBJ2-7; 9 positions agree with TRBD1. V lost 5 bases to trimming and J lost 0 bases; unmatched junction nucleotides: 5. CDR3 size: 15 residues. Germline CDR1 is SSHAT and CDR2 is FNYEAQ (reference sequence). The chain's CDR3 is CASSAGQGGSYEQYF. CDR3 sequence (DNA): TGTGCCAGCAGCGCGGGACAGGGAGGCTCCTACGAGCAGTACTTC.

This chain uses TRBV9 with TRBJ2-3; 7 bases map to TRBD2. V dropped 2 bases and J dropped 1; count of bases not matched to a gene: 13. CDR3 length: 18 amino acids. In germline, CDR1 is SGDLS, CDR2 YYNGEE. This chain's CDR3 is CASSVASWGRAGTDTQYF. Here the CDR3 DNA reads TGTGCCAGCAGCGTCGCCTCATGGGGGAGGGCCGGCACAGATACGCAGTATTTT. Combining the CDR3 with reference TRBV9 and TRBJ2-3 gives the whole variable domain DSGVTQTPKHLITATGQRVTLRCSPRSGDLSVYWYQQSLDQGLQFLIQYYNGEERAKGNILERFSAQQFPDLHSELNLSSLELGDSALYFCASSVASWGRAGTDTQYFGPGTRLTVL.

Only a few counts were recorded for this clone. The chain combines TRBV19 with TRBJ2-7; 9 nucleotides align to TRBD1. The V gene end was trimmed by 4 bases and the J gene end by 3 bases; junction bases not matched to a gene: 7. CDR3 length: 15 amino acids. Germline V gives CDR1 LNHDA, CDR2 SQIVND (reference sequence). CDR3 loop: CASSKPGQGVYEQYF. CDR3 coding DNA: TGTGCCAGTAGTAAACCGGGACAGGGAGTCTACGAGCAGTACTTC.

The chain recombines TRBV6-6 with TRBJ2-7, with TRBD1 matching 9 bases. In germline, CDR1 is MNHNY, CDR2 SVGAGI (reference sequence). The ends lost 1 base at V and 2 bases at J; junction bases unmatched: 3. The CDR3 is 15 residues long. The CDR3 DNA is TGTGCCAGCAGTTACTTGACAGGGGGTACCTACGAGCAGTACTTC. This sequence encodes CASSYLTGGTYEQYF.

The rearrangement uses TRBV6-4 and TRBJ2-1, with 7 positions matching TRBD1. The CDR3 has 16 amino acids. V was pared by 5 bases and J by 10 bases, with 17 bases of the junction left unmatched. The germline V gene has CDR1 MRHNA and CDR2 SNTAGT. Here the CDR3 DNA reads TGTGCCAGCAGTATCGGTATAGGGGGCGGTTTACGGGAGCAGTTCTTC. Translating gives CASSIGIGGGLREQFF.